A single sample is the source of the 12 T cell receptor beta chains below, sequenced in a study of T cell responses to AZD1222 COVID-19 vaccine. TCRdb's copy holds only in-frame clones and misses some; the assay was immunoSEQ multiplex PCR. The sample includes approximately 140,000 clones, approximately 94% of them seen just once. The input for sequencing was peripheral blood, taken on day 0 of AZD1222 vaccination. The receptors here all came from an adult in good health.

CDR3 region: CASSYTGMSNQPQHF. The CDR3 DNA is TGTGCCAGCAGTTATACAGGGATGTCCAATCAGCCCCAGCATTTT. The genes are TRBV6-6 and TRBJ1-5; D may be TRBD1 (6 bases). With 3 bases removed from V and 3 bases from J, the gap between germline ends came to 12 bases. The CDR3 sequence is 15 residues long. Looked up from germline, CDR1 is MNHNY and CDR2 is SVGAGI (reference sequence).

The CDR3 spells CASSLVGGRFDEQFF. The CDR3 coding sequence is TGTGCCAGCAGCTTAGTCGGGGGGCGATTCGATGAGCAGTTCTTC. The gene calls are TRBV7-8 and TRBJ2-1; TRBD2 might be the D (7 bases). Germline-derived CDR1 and CDR2 are SGHVS and FQNEAQ. This CDR3 spans 15 amino acids. Trimming removed 1 base from V and 8 bases from J, with 15 bases in between.

The chain recombines TRBV11-3 with TRBJ1-1, with 8 bases lining up with TRBD1. V was clipped by 5 bases and J by 4 bases; unmatched bases: 9. Germline assignment: CDR1 SGHNT and CDR2 YENEEA. The CDR3 covers 15 residues. The CDR3 DNA reads TGTGCCAGCAGCCCCGGACAGGGACGGTCCACTGAAGCTTTCTTT. Protein: CASSPGQGRSTEAFF.

This chain connects TRBV28 to TRBJ1-5; D possibly corresponds to TRBD1 (5 bases). The CDR3 contains 15 residues. Germline V lookup: CDR1 MDHEN, CDR2 SYDVKM. V lost 3 bases, J lost 4 bases, and 13 bases lay in between. In nucleotides, the CDR3 is TGTGCCAGCAGTTTTCAGGGTTTTGGGAATCAGCCCCAGCATTTT. Translation: CASSFQGFGNQPQHF.

This clone was seen just once. The chain uses TRBV7-8 and TRBJ1-1; D is unresolved. V lost 2 bases, J lost 1 base, and 11 bases lay in between. CDR3 length equals 15 residues. CDR1 and CDR2 from the germline V gene are SGHVS and FQNEAQ. DNA for the CDR3: TGTGCCAGCAGCTTATACGGGAAGGAGAACACTGAAGCTTTCTTT. Translated, it gives CASSLYGKENTEAFF.

CDR3 residues: CASSLPGQYYGYTF. The CDR3 nucleotides read TGTGCCAGCAGCTTGCCGGGACAGTACTATGGCTACACCTTC. The chain links TRBV7-9 to TRBJ1-2, with 7 bases aligning to TRBD1. The CDR3 runs to 14 residues. V gave up 3 bases and J gave up 3 bases; unmatched junction bases: 4. The germline V gene encodes CDR1 SEHNR and CDR2 FQNEAQ (reference sequence).

The chain combines TRBV7-8 with TRBJ2-2; 12 positions match TRBD2. V lost 3 bases, J lost 3 bases, and 8 bases stayed unmatched. Germline CDR1 SGHVS, CDR2 FQNEAQ. The CDR3 covers 18 residues. CDR3 amino acids: CASSLRTSGTLYTGELFF. The CDR3 DNA sequence: TGTGCCAGCAGCTTGCGGACTAGCGGGACCCTATACACCGGGGAGCTGTTTTTT. Full variable domain (outside the CDR3, taken from reference TRBV7-8 and TRBJ2-2): GAGVSQSPRYKVAKRGQDVALRCDPISGHVSLFWYQQALGQGPEFLTYFQNEAQLDKSGLPSDRFFAERPEGSVSTLKIQRTQQEDSAVYLCASSLRTSGTLYTGELFFGEGSRLTVL.

This clone was observed a single time. This chain links TRBV28 with TRBJ2-7, with D hard to call. Per the germline V gene, CDR1 is MDHEN and CDR2 is SYDVKM. Trimming stripped 0 bases from V and 6 bases from J, with 6 bases between. The length of the CDR3 is 12 residues. This chain's CDR3 is CASSLWGREQYV. The CDR3, as DNA: TGTGCCAGCAGTTTATGGGGTCGCGAGCAGTACGTC.

V gene TRBV5-6 combines with J gene TRBJ2-1; a weak D match, TRBD1 (6 bases). Trimming cost V 5 bases and J 1 base, with 16 bases left between them. The CDR3 runs 16 residues. Germline V lookup: CDR1 SGHDT, CDR2 YYEEEE. CDR3 DNA sequence: TGTGCCAGCAGTATCGGGACACCAATTTCCTACAATGAGCAGTTCTTC. Its protein is CASSIGTPISYNEQFF.

The chain recombines TRBV3-1 (or the pseudogene TRBV3-2) with TRBJ2-1; D gene uncertain. Looked up from germline, CDR1 is LGHDT and CDR2 is YNNKEL (reference sequence). This CDR3 spans 10 amino acids. V was clipped by 3 bases and J by 9 bases, with 3 bases between them. The CDR3 sequence: CASSQGEQFF. The CDR3 nucleotides are TGTGCCAGCAGCCAGGGTGAGCAGTTCTTC.

In this sample, this clone turned up once. The chain uses TRBV7-9 and TRBJ1-2; possibly TRBD1 for D (5 bases). The CDR3 has 15 amino acids. The V and J ends lost 5 bases and 7 bases respectively, with 20 bases between them. Germline CDR1 and CDR2: SEHNR and FQNEAQ (reference sequence). Here the CDR3 reads CASSDLIRGDRGYTF. The CDR3 nucleotides read TGTGCCAGCAGCGATCTTATCCGGGGGGATCGTGGCTACACCTTC. The complete variable domain, with remaining parts taken from reference TRBV7-9 and TRBJ1-2, reads DTGVSQNPRHKITKRGQNVTFRCDPISEHNRLYWYRQTLGQGPEFLTYFQNEAQLEKSRLLSDRFSAERPKGSFSTLEIQRTEQGDSAMYLCASSDLIRGDRGYTFGSGTRLTVV.

The V gene is TRBV4-2, the J gene TRBJ2-1; 14 bases align to TRBD2. The CDR3 is made up of 16 amino acids. J was trimmed by 8 bases and V by 3 bases; bases with no gene match: 6. The germline gives CDR1 LGHNA, CDR2 YNFKEQ. The CDR3 DNA is TGTGCCAGCAGCCAGATGACTAGCGGGGGGGCGGATGAGCAGTTCTTC. It is translated as CASSQMTSGGADEQFF.